These T cell receptor beta chains were read from a single sample in a study of blood T cell repertoires in COVID-19. Method: immunoSEQ multiplex PCR; TCRdb's copy keeps in-frame clones and lacks some. The table has about 320,000 clones, 88% seen once. Sequenced: PBMCs or T cells enriched from blood (not recorded which). The receptors here all came from a man aged 30 to 45 who had recovered from COVID-19. Both conserved end residues are part of each CDR3. The D gene is left open where the match is weak. Size is stated for part of the rows, as once, few or many counts, or as a class when the clone is expanded.

D | size | J | V | CDR3 | DNA
TRBD2 | - | TRBJ2-3 | TRBV5-1 | CASSLALAGEGDTQYF | TGCGCCAGCAGCTTGGCCTTAGCGGGGGAGGGGGATACGCAGTATTTT
TRBD1 | - | TRBJ1-2 | TRBV3-1/TRBV3-2 | CASSQAGGGGYTF | TGTGCCAGCAGCCAAGCAGGGGGCGGTGGCTACACCTTC
TRBD1 | - | TRBJ1-5 | TRBV6-5 | CASRAGQGLGQPQHF | TGTGCCAGCAGGGCAGGACAGGGATTAGGTCAGCCCCAGCATTTT
- | many | TRBJ2-2 | TRBV25-1 | CASSGQGDTGELFF | TGTGCCAGCAGTGGTCAGGGTGACACCGGGGAGCTGTTTTTT
- | - | TRBJ1-1 | TRBV11-2 | CASSNHREMDTEAFF | TGTGCCAGCAGCAACCACAGGGAAATGGACACTGAAGCTTTCTTT
- | - | TRBJ1-4 | TRBV7-9 | CASSLGFSESNEKLFF | TGTGCCAGCAGCTTAGGATTTTCGGAGAGTAATGAAAAACTGTTTTTT
- | once | TRBJ1-1 | TRBV7-9 | CASSLLTANTEAFF | TGTGCCAGCAGCTTACTGACAGCGAACACTGAAGCTTTCTTT
- | - | TRBJ2-7 | TRBV6-5 | CASSYGGFPREQYF | TGTGCCAGCAGTTACGGGGGCTTCCCTCGCGAGCAGTACTTC
TRBD2 | - | TRBJ2-1 | TRBV24-1 | CATSDPSRTSGGNNEQFF | TGTGCCACCAGTGACCCAAGTCGGACTAGCGGGGGAAACAATGAGCAGTTCTTC
- | - | TRBJ2-3 | TRBV5-4 | CASSGRRTASSTQYF | TGTGCCAGCAGCGGCCGCCGGACTGCCTCGAGTACGCAGTATTTT